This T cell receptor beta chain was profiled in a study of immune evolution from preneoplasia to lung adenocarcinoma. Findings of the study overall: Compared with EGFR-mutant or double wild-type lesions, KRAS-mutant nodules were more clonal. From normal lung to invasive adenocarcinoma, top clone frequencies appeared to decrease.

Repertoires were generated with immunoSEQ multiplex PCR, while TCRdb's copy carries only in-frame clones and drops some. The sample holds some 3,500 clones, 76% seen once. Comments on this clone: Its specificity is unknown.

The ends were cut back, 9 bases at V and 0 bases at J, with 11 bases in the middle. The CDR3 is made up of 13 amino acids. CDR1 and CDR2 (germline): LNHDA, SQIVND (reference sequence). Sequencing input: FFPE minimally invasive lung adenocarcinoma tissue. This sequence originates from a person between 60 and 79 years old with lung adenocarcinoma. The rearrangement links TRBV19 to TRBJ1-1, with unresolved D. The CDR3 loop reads CASRDAVNTEAFF. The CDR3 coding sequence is TGTGCCAGCCGAGACGCAGTGAACACTGAAGCTTTCTTT.